This TCR beta chain originates from a study of blood T cells in healthy people across ages. The donors, healthy Caucasians from Russia, were aged about 6 to 95. The use of a sample-barcoded 5' primer and a J-beta primer mix characterized a second PCR of roughly 6 to 11 cycles. TCRdb used MiXCR to reprocess the 5' RACE reads, holding one entry per CDR3 protein. Of approximately 800,000 distinct CDR3 sequences in the sample, around 34% were seen once. This clonotype turned up a few times. The sequence came from a man aged 18 to 35 in good health. Sequenced material: blood.

The CDR3 loop is CASSLGPGVNYGYTF. CDR3 bases: TGTGCCAGCAGCTTAGGGCCAGGGGTTAACTATGGCTACACCTTC. The chain recombines TRBV7-9 with TRBJ1-2; TRBD1 might be the D (6 bases). V dropped 1 base and J dropped 1 base, with 10 bases sitting between them. The CDR3 sequence is 15 residues long. Per the germline V gene, CDR1 is SEHNR and CDR2 is FQNEAQ (reference sequence).